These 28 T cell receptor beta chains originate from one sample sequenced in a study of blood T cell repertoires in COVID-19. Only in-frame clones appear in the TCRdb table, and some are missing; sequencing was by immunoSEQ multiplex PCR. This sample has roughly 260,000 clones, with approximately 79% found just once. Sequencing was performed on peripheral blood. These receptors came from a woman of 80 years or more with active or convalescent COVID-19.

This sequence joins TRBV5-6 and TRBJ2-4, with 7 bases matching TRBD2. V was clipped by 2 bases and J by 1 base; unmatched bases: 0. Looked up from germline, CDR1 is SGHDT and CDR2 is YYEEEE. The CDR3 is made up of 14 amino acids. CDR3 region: CASSLAGAKNIQYF. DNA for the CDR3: TGTGCCAGCAGCTTAGCGGGGGCCAAAAACATTCAGTACTTC.

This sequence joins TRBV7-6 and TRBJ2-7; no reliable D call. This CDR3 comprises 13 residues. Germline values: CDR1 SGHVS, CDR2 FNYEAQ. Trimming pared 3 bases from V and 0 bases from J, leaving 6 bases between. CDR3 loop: CASSFPPSYEQYF. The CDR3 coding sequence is TGTGCCAGCAGCTTCCCTCCCTCCTACGAGCAGTACTTC.

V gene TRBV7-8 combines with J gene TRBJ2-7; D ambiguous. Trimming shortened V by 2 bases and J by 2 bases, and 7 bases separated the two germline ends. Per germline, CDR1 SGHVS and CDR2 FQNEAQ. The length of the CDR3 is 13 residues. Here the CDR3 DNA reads TGTGCCAGCAGCTTATTACAGACCTACGAGCAGTACTTC. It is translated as CASSLLQTYEQYF.

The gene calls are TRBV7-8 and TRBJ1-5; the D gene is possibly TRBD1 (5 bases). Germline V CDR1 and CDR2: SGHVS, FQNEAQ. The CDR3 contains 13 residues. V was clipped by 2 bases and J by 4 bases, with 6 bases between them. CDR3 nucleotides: TGTGCCAGCAGCTTACGGACAAATCAGCCCCAGCATTTT. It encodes CASSLRTNQPQHF.

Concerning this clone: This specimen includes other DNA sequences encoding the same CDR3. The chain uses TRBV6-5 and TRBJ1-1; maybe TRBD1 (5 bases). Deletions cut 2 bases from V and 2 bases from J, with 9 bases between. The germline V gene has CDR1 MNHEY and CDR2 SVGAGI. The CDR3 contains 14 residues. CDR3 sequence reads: CASSYRGINTEAFF. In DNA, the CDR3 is TGTGCCAGCAGTTACAGGGGAATAAACACTGAAGCTTTCTTT.

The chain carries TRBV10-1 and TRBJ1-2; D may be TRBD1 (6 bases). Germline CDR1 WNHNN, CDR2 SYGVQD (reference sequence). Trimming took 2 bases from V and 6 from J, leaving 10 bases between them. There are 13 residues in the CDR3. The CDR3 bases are TGCGCCAGCAGTGAGCAACAGGGTCATGGCTACACCTTC. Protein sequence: CASSEQQGHGYTF.

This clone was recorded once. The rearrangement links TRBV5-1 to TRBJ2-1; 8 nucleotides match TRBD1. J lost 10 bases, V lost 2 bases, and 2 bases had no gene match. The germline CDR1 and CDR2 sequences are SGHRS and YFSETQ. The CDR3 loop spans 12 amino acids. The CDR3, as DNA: TGCGCCAGCAGCTTCAGGGGGCGGGAGCAGTTCTTC. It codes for CASSFRGREQFF.

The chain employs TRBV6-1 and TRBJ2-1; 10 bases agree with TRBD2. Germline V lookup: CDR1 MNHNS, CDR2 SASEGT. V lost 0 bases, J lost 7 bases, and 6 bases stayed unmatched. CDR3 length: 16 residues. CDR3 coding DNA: TGTGCCAGCAGTGAAGCAACCCTAGCGGGGGTTAATGAGCAGTTCTTC. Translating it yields CASSEATLAGVNEQFF.

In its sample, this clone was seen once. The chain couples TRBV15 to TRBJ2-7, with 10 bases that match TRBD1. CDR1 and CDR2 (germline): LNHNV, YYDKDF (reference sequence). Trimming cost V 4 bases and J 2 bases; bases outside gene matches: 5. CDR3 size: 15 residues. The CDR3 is CATSTRDRGTYEQYF. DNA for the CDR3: TGTGCCACCAGCACAAGGGACAGGGGAACCTACGAGCAGTACTTC.

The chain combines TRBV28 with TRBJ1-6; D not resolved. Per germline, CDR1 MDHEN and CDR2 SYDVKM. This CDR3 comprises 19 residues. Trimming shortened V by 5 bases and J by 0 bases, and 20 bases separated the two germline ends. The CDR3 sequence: CASSPEGLRTSSYNSPLHF. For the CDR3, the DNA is TGTGCCAGCAGTCCCGAGGGCCTTCGTACGAGCTCCTATAATTCACCCCTCCACTTT. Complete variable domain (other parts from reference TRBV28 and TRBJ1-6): DVKVTQSSRYLVKRTGEKVFLECVQDMDHENMFWYRQDPGLGLRLIYFSYDVKMKEKGDIPEGYSVSREKKERFSLILESASTNQTSMYLCASSPEGLRTSSYNSPLHFGNGTRLTVT.

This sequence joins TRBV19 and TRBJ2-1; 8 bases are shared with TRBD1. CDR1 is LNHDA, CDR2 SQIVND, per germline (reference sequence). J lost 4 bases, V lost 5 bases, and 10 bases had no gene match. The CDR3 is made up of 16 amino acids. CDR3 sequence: CASSVGQGAGYNEQFF. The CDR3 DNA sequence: TGTGCCAGTAGTGTGGGGCAGGGGGCAGGGTACAATGAGCAGTTCTTC.

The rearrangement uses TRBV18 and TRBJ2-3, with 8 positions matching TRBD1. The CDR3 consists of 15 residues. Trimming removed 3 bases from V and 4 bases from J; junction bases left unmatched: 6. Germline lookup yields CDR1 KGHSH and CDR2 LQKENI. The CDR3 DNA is TGTGCCAGCTCACCGAGGACAGGGTCACCAGATACGCAGTATTTT. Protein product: CASSPRTGSPDTQYF.

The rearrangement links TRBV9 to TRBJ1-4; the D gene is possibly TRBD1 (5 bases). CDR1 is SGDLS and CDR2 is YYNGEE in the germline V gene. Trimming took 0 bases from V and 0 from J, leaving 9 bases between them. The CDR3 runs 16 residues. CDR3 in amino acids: CASSVGGGATNEKLFF. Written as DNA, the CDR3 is TGTGCCAGCAGCGTAGGTGGGGGGGCAACTAATGAAAAACTGTTTTTT. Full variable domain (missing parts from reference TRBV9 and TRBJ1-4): DSGVTQTPKHLITATGQRVTLRCSPRSGDLSVYWYQQSLDQGLQFLIQYYNGEERAKGNILERFSAQQFPDLHSELNLSSLELGDSALYFCASSVGGGATNEKLFFGSGTQLSVL.

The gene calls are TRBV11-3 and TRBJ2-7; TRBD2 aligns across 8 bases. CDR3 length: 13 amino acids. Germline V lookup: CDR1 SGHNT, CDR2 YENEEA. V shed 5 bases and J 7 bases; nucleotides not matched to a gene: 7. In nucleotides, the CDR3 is TGTGCCAGCAGCCATGGGACTAGAGGGGAGCAGTACTTC. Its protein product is CASSHGTRGEQYF.

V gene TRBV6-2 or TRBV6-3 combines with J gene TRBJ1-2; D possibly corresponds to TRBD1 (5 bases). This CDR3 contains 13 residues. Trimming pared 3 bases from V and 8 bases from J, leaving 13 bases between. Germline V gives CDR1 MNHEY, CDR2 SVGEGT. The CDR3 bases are TGTGCCAGCAGTTATCAGGGAATAGGCGGCTACACCTTC. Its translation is CASSYQGIGGYTF.

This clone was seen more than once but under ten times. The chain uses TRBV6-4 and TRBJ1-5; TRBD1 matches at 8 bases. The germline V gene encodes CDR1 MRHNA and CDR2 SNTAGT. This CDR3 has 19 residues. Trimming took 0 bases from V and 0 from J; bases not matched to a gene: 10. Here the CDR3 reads CASSDSRTGYPPSNQPQHF. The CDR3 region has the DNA TGTGCCAGCAGTGACTCTAGGACAGGGTATCCTCCTAGCAATCAGCCCCAGCATTTT.

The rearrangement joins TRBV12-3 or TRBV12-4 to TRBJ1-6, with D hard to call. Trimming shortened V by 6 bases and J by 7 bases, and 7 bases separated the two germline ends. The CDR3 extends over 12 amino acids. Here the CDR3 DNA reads TGTGCCAGCAGCCCGGGGAATTCACCCCTCCACTTT. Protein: CASSPGNSPLHF.

The chain's CDR3 is CSAGPSNEQFF. In DNA, the CDR3 is TGCAGCGCGGGACCGAGTAATGAGCAGTTCTTC. This chain uses TRBV29-1 with TRBJ2-1; D possibly matches TRBD1 or TRBD2 (5 bases each). The germline V gene has CDR1 SQVTM and CDR2 ANQGSEA. Trimming pared 7 bases from V and 7 bases from J, leaving 11 bases between. The CDR3 is 11 amino acids.

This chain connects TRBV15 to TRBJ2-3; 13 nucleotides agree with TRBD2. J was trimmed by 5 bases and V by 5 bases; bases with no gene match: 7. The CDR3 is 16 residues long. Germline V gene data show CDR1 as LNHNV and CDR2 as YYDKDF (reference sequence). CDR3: CATSGTSGRGQDTQYF. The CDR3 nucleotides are TGTGCCACCAGCGGAACTAGCGGGAGGGGTCAAGATACGCAGTATTTT.

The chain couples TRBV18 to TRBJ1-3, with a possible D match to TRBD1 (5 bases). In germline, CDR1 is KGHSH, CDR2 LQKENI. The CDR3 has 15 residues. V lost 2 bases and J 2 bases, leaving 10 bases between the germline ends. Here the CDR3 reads CASSPDGGPGNTIYF. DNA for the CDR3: TGTGCCAGCTCACCAGACGGGGGACCTGGAAACACCATATATTTT.

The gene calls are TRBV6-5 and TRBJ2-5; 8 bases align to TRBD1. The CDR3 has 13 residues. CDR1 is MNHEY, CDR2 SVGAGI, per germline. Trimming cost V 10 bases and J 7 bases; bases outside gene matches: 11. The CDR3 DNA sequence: TGTGCCACAATACAGGGGGGAGATGGGACCCAGTACTTC. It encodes CATIQGGDGTQYF.

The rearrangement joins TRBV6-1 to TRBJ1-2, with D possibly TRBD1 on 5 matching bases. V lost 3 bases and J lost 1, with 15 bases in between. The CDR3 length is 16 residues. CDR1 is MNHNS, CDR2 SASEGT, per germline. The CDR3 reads CASSEGPSPLNYGYTF. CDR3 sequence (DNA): TGTGCCAGCAGTGAGGGGCCCTCACCCCTTAACTATGGCTACACCTTC.

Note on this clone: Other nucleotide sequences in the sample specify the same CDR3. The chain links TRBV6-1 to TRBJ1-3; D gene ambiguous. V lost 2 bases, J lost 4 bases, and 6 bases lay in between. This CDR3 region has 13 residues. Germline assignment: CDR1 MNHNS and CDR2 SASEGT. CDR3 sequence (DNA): TGTGCCAGCAGTGAAATATCGGGAAACACCATATATTTT. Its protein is CASSEISGNTIYF.

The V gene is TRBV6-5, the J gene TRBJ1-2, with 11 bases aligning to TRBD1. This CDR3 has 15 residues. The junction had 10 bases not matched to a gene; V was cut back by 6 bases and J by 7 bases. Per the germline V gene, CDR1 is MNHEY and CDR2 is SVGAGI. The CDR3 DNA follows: TGTGCCAGCAGAAACTCCGGGACAGGGGGAGGTGGCTACACCTTC. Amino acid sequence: CASRNSGTGGGGYTF.

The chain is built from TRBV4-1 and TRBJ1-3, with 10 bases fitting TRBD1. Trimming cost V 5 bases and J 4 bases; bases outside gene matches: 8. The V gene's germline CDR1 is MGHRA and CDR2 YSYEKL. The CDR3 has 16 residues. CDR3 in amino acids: CASSTRTGGSGNTIYF. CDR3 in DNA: TGCGCCAGCAGCACGCGGACAGGGGGGTCCGGAAACACCATATATTTT.

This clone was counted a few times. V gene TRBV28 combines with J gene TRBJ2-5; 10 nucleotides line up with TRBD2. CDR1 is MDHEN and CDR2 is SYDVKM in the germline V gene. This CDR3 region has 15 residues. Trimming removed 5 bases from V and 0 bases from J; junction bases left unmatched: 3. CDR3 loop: CASSPTSGYQETQYF. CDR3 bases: TGTGCCAGCAGTCCGACTAGCGGGTACCAAGAGACCCAGTACTTC.

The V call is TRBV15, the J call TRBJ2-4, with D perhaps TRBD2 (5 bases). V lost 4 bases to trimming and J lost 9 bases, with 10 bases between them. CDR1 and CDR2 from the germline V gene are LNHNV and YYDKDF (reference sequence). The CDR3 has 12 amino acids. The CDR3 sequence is CATSMRGSIQYF. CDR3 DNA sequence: TGTGCCACCAGCATGAGAGGGAGCATTCAGTACTTC.

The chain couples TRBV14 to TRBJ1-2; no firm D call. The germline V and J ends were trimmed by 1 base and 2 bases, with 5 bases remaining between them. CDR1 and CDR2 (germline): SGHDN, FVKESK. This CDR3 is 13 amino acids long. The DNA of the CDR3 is TGTGCCAGCAGCCAAGTGACAAACTATGGCTACACCTTC. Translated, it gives CASSQVTNYGYTF.